The table lists the clone carrying this TCR beta chain with many counts. Its specificity is unknown. V was clipped by 4 bases and J by 1 base, with 7 bases between them. The germline V gene has CDR1 MGHRA and CDR2 YSYEKL. The CDR3 extends over 13 amino acids. As for time point: cycle 4 day 1 (C4D1), after five to seven weeks of nivolumab. Relapse was seen in all patients after autologous stem cell transplantation, and brentuximab vedotin exposure was variable. Sequenced by immunoSEQ multiplex PCR; TCRdb stores in-frame clones only, minus some. The table lists under 130,000 clones, approximately 90% of them singletons. The sample is drawn from a study of PD-1 blockade in classical Hodgkin lymphoma. Broader study findings: Prior to therapy, complete responders displayed diversity much like that of newly diagnosed patients.

J is TRBJ1-1 and V is TRBV4-1; TRBD1 might be the D (5 bases). Sample: peripheral blood mononuclear cells (PBMCs), taken before the fourth cycle of nivolumab. This sequence was found in a human donor with classical Hodgkin lymphoma. The chain's CDR3 is CASSLGANTEAFF. CDR3 in DNA: TGCGCCAGCAGCCTCGGGGCGAACACTGAAGCTTTCTTT.